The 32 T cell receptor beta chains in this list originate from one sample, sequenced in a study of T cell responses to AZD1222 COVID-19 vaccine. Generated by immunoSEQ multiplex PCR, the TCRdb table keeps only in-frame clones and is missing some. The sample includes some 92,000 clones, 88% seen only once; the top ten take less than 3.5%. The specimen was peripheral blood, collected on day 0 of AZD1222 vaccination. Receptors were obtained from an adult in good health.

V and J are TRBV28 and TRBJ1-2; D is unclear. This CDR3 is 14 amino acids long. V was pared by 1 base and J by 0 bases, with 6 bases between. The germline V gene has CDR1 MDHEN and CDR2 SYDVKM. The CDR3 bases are TGTGCCAGCAGTTTATCCTCCGCTAACTATGGCTACACCTTC. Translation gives CASSLSSANYGYTF.

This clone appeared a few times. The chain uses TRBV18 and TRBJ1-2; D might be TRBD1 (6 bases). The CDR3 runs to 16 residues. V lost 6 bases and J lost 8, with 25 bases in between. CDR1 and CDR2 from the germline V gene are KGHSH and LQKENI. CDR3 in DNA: TGTGCCAGCTCCAGCAATGAAAGGGACATCATTAAGGGCTACACCTTC. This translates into CASSSNERDIIKGYTF. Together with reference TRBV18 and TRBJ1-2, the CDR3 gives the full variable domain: NAGVMQNPRHLVRRRGQEARLRCSPMKGHSHVYWYRQLPEEGLKFMVYLQKENIIDESGMPKERFSAEFPKEGPSILRIQQVVRGDSAAYFCASSSNERDIIKGYTFGSGTRLTVV.

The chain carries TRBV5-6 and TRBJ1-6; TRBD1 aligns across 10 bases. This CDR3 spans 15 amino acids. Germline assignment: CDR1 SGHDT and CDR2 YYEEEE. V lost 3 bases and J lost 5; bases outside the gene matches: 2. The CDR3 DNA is TGTGCCAGCAGCTCTGGGACAGGGGATAATTCACCCCTCCACTTT. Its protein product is CASSSGTGDNSPLHF. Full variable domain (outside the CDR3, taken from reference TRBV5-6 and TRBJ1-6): DAGVTQSPTHLIKTRGQQVTLRCSPKSGHDTVSWYQQALGQGPQFIFQYYEEEERQRGNFPDRFSGHQFPNYSSELNVNALLLGDSALYLCASSSGTGDNSPLHFGNGTRLTVT.

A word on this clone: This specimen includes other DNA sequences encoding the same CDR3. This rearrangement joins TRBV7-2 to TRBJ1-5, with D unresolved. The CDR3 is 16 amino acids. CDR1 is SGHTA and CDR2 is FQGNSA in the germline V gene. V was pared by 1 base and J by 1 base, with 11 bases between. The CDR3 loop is CASSLVGGNSNQPQHF. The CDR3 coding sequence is TGTGCCAGCAGCTTAGTTGGCGGGAACAGCAATCAGCCCCAGCATTTT.

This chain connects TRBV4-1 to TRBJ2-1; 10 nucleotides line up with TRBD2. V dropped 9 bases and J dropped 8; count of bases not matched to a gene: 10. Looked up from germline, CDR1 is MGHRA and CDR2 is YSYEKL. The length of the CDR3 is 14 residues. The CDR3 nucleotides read TGCGCCAGTTCCGGGACTAGCGAGTGGGATGAGCAGTTCTTC. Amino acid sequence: CASSGTSEWDEQFF.

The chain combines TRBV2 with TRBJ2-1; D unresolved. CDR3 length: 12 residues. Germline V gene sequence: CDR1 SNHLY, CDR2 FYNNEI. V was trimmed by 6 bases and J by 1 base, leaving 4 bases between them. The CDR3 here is CASSASYNEQFF. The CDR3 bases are TGTGCCAGCAGCGCTTCCTACAATGAGCAGTTCTTC.

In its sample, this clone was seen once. CDR3 bases: TGTGCCACCAGCGACCCCCGAGGGGCCAACGTCCTGACTTTC. Translated, it gives CATSDPRGANVLTF. The chain combines TRBV15 with TRBJ2-6; D uncertain. Trimming took off 5 bases at V and 4 bases at J, with 9 bases between the two ends. CDR3 length: 14 amino acids. In germline, CDR1 is LNHNV, CDR2 YYDKDF (reference sequence).

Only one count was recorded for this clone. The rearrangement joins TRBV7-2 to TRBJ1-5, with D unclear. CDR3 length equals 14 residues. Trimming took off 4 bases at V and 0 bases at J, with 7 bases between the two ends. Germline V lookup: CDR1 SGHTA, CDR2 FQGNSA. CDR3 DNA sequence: TGTGCCAGCAGCTCCGGGATTAGCAATCAGCCCCAGCATTTT. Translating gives CASSSGISNQPQHF.

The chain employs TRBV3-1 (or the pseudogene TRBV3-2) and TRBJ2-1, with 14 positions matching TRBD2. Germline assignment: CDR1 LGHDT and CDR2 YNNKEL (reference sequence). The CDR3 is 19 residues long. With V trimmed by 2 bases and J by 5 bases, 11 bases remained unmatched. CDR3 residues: CASSQFLSGLAGDHNEQFF. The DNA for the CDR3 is TGTGCCAGCAGCCAATTCCTCTCGGGACTAGCGGGAGACCACAATGAGCAGTTCTTC.

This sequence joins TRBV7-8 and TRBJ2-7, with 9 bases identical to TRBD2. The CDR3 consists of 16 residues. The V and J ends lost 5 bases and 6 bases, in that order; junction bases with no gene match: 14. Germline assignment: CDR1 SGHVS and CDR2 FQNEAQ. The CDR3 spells CASSTRRGGLAREQYF. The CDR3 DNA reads TGTGCCAGCAGCACTAGGCGGGGGGGGTTAGCGCGCGAGCAGTACTTC. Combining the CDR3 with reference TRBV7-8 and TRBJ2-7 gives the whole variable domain GAGVSQSPRYKVAKRGQDVALRCDPISGHVSLFWYQQALGQGPEFLTYFQNEAQLDKSGLPSDRFFAERPEGSVSTLKIQRTQQEDSAVYLCASSTRRGGLAREQYFGPGTRLTVT.

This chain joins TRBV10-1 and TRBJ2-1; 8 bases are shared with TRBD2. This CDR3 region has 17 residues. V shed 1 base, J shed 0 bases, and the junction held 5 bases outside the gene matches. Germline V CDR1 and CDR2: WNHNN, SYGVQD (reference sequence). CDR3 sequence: CASSEWRSGSSYNEQFF. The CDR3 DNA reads TGCGCCAGCAGTGAGTGGCGGAGCGGGAGCTCCTACAATGAGCAGTTCTTC.

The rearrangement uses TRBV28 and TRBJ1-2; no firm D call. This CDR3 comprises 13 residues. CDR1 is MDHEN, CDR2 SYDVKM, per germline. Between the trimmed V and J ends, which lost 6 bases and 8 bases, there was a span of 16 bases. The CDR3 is CASRAEPLVGYTF. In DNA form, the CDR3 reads TGTGCCAGCAGGGCAGAGCCGCTAGTAGGCTACACCTTC.

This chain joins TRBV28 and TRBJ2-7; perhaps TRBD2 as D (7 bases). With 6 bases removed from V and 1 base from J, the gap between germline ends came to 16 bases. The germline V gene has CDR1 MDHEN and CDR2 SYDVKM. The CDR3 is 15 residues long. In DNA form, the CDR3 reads TGTGCCAGCAGCCTTGACAGGACTAGTTCCTACGAGCAGTACTTC. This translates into CASSLDRTSSYEQYF.

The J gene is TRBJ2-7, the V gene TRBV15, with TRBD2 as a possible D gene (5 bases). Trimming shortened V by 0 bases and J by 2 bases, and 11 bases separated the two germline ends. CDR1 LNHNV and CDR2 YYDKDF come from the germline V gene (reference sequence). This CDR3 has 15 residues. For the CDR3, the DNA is TGTGCCACCAGCAGAGATTTTTCCGGGACCTACGAGCAGTACTTC. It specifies CATSRDFSGTYEQYF.

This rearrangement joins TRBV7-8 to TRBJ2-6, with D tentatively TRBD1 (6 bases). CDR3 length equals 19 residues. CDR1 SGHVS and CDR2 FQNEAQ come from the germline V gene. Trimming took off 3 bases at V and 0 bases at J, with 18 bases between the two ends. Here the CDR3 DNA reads TGTGCCAGCAGCTTCACACGGGCAGGGGCCCTCTCTGGGGCCAACGTCCTGACTTTC. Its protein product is CASSFTRAGALSGANVLTF.

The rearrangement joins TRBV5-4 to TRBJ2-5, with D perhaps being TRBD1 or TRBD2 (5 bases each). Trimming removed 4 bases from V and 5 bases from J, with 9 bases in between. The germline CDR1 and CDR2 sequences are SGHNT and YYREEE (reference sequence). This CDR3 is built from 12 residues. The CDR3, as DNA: TGTGCCAGCAGCACCTGGGGGGAGACCCAGTACTTC. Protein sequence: CASSTWGETQYF.

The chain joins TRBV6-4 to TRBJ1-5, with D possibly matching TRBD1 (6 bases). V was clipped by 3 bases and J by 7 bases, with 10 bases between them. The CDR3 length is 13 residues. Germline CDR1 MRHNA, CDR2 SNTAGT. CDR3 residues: CASSETGIQPQHF. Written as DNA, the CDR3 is TGTGCCAGCAGTGAAACAGGGATCCAGCCCCAGCATTTT.

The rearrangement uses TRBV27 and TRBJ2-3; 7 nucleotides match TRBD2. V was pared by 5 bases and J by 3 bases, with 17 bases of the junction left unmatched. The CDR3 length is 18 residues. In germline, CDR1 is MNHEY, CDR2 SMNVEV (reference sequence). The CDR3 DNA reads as TGTGCCAGCAGTCCCTCCGGGCTCGCGGGAGTAATAACAGATACGCAGTATTTT. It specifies CASSPSGLAGVITDTQYF.

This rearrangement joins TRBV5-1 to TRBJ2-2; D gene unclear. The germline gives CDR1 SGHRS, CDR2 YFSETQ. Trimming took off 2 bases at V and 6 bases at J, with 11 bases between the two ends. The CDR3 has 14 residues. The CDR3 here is CASSFIYKSGELFF. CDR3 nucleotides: TGCGCCAGCAGCTTCATCTATAAGTCCGGGGAGCTGTTTTTT.

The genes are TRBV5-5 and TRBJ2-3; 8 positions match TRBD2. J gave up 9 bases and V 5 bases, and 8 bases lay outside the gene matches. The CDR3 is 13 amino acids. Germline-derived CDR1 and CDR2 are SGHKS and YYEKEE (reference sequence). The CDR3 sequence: CASRTASGGTQYF. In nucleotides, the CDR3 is TGTGCCAGCAGGACTGCCAGCGGGGGCACGCAGTATTTT.

DNA of the CDR3: TGTGCCAGTAGTATGCGGACAGTTGCAACTAATGAAAAACTGTTTTTT. Translated, it gives CASSMRTVATNEKLFF. V gene TRBV19 combines with J gene TRBJ1-4; possible D gene TRBD1, 6 bases. V lost 3 bases, J lost 0 bases, and 11 bases lay in between. The germline V gene has CDR1 LNHDA and CDR2 SQIVND (reference sequence). The CDR3 covers 16 residues.

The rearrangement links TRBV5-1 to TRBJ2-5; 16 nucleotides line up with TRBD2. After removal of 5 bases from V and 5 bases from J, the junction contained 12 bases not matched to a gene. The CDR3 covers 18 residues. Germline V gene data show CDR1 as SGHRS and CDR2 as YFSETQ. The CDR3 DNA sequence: TGCGCCAGCAGTCAACTGGGACTAGCGGGAGGGCGTAGGGAGACCCAGTACTTC. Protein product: CASSQLGLAGGRRETQYF.

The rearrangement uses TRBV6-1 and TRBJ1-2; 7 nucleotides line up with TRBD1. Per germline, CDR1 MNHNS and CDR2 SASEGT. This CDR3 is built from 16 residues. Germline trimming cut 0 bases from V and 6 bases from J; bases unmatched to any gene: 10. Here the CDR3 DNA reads TGTGCCAGCAGTGAAGCGCAAGGACAGGCGTGGAATGGCTACACCTTC. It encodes CASSEAQGQAWNGYTF.

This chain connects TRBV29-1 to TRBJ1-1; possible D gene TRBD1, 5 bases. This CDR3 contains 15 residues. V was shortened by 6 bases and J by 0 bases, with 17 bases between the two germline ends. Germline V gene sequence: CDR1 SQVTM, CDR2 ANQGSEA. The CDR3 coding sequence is TGCAGCGTCCTAATTATTGGGGCCGTGAACACTGAAGCTTTCTTT. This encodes CSVLIIGAVNTEAFF.

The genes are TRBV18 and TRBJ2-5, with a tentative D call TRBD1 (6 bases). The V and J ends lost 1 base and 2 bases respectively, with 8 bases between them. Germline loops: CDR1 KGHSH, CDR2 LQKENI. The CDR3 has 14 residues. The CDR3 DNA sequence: TGTGCCAGCTCACCACGGACAGCTCAAGAGACCCAGTACTTC. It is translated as CASSPRTAQETQYF.

This chain's CDR3 is CASLAGGPRETQYF. The CDR3 nucleotides read TGTGCCAGCCTAGCGGGAGGGCCCAGGGAGACCCAGTACTTC. The V and J genes are TRBV19 and TRBJ2-5; 12 nucleotides line up with TRBD2. Trimming took 9 bases from V and 5 from J; bases not matched to a gene: 7. Germline CDR1 and CDR2: LNHDA and SQIVND (reference sequence). This CDR3 has 14 residues.

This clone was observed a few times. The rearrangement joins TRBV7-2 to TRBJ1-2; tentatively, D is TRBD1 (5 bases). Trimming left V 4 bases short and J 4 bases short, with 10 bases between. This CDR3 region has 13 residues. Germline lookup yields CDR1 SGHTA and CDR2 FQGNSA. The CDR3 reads CASSSPDSYGYTF. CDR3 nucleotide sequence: TGTGCCAGCAGCTCCCCCGACAGCTATGGCTACACCTTC.

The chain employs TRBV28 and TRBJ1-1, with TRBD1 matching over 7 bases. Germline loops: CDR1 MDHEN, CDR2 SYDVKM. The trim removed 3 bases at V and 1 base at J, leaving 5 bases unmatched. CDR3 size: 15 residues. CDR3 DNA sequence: TGTGCCAGCAGTTTCCTACAGGGGAAGAACACTGAAGCTTTCTTT. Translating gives CASSFLQGKNTEAFF.

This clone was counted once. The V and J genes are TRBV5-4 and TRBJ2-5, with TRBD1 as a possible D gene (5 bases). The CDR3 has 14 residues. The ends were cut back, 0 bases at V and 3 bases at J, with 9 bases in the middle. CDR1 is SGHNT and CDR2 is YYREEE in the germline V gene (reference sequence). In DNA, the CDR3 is TGTGCCAGCAGCTTGGCCGCCAGGGAAGAGACCCAGTACTTC. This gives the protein CASSLAAREETQYF.

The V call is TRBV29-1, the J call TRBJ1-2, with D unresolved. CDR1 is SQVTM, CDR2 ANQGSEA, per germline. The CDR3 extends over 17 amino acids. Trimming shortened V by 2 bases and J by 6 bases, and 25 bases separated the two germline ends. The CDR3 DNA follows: TGCAGCGTTGAATTATCGCCCATGGTAGGTCGGCAGGATGGCTACACCTTC. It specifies CSVELSPMVGRQDGYTF.

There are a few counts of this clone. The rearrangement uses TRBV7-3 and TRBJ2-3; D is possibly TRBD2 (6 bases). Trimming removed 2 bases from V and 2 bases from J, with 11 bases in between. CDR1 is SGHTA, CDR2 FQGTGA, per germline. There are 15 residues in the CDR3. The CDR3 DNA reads TGTGCCAGCAGCTTACGTAGCGGCGCCACAGATACGCAGTATTTT. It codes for CASSLRSGATDTQYF.

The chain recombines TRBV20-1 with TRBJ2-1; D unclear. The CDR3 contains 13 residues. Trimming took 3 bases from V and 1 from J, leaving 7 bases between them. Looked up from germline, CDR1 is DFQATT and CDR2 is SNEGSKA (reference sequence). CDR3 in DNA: TGCAGTGCTAGTGTGAATTCCTACAATGAGCAGTTCTTC. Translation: CSASVNSYNEQFF.